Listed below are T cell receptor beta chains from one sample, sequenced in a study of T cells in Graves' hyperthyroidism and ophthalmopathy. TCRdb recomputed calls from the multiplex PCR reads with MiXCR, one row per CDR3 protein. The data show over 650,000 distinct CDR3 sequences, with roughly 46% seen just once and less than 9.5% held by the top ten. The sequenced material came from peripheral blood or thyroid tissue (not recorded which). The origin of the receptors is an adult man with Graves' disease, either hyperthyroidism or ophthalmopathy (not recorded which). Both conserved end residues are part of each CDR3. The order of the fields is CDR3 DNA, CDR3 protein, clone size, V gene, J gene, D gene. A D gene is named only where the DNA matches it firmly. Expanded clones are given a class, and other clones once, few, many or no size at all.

TGTGCCATCAGTGAGTCGAAGTCAGGCGGTCAGCCCCAGCATTTT	CAISESKSGGQPQHF	many	TRBV10-3	TRBJ1-5	-
TGTGCCAGCTCATTGACTAGCGGGATGATCTACGAGCAGTACTTC	CASSLTSGMIYEQYF	-	TRBV7-9	TRBJ2-7	TRBD2
TGCGCCAGCAGTGAGACTAGCGGGGGGACGAAACAGGGCCACGAGCAGTACTTC	CASSETSGGTKQGHEQYF	-	TRBV10-1	TRBJ2-7	TRBD2
TGCGCCAGCAACCGGGCCGTCTATAATTCACCCCTCCACTTT	CASNRAVYNSPLHF	-	TRBV10-2	TRBJ1-6	-
TGCAGTGCCATGACAGGTAATAGCAATCAGCCCCAGCATTTT	CSAMTGNSNQPQHF	-	TRBV20-1	TRBJ1-5	-
TGCAGCGTTGCAGAAGGTGGGCGGGATGAAAAACTGTTTTTT	CSVAEGGRDEKLFF	once	TRBV29-1	TRBJ1-4	-
TGCAGCGTTGAATTGGTTGGGGGAGACGAGCAGTACTTC	CSVELVGGDEQYF	-	TRBV29-1	TRBJ2-7	-
TGTGCCAGCAGATCGGGCGAATCTAACTCACCCCTCCACTTT	CASRSGESNSPLHF	many	TRBV9	TRBJ1-6	-
TGTGCCAGCAATGAGAGACAGGGTCATTCACCCCTCCACTTT	CASNERQGHSPLHF	-	TRBV2	TRBJ1-6	TRBD1
TGTGCCATCAGCGTGGACAGGGAAGAGACCCAGTACTTC	CAISVDREETQYF	many	TRBV10-3	TRBJ2-5	TRBD1
TGTGCCAGCAGTTACGGCGGGGTCAACGTCCTGACTTTC	CASSYGGVNVLTF	-	TRBV15	TRBJ2-6	-